Each of the 13 T cell receptor beta chains below was sequenced from the same sample in a study of shared clonotypes between healthy human individuals. Data came from immunoSEQ multiplex PCR; TCRdb stores just in-frame clones and leaves some out. The table lists roughly 530,000 clones, around 96% of them singletons. Input material: naive CD4+ T cells sorted from blood. Subset of the sample: CD45RA+ positively selected. The receptors here all came from a woman under 40 in good health.

The chain is built from TRBV29-1 and TRBJ2-2; the match to TRBD1 covers 9 bases. The V gene's germline CDR1 is SQVTM and CDR2 ANQGSEA. V was clipped by 7 bases and J by 1 base; unmatched bases: 4. CDR3 length: 14 residues. CDR3 sequence reads: CSGRDRVNTGELFF. The CDR3 DNA reads TGCAGCGGTCGGGACAGGGTGAACACCGGGGAGCTGTTTTTT.

This chain links TRBV14 with TRBJ1-1, with D perhaps matching TRBD1 (6 bases). V lost 5 bases and J 4 bases, leaving 11 bases between the germline ends. In germline, CDR1 is SGHDN, CDR2 FVKESK. This CDR3 has 13 residues. The CDR3 spells CASSFRGLTEAFF. The CDR3 nucleotides read TGTGCCAGCAGCTTCCGGGGGCTCACTGAAGCTTTCTTT. The entire variable domain, with the rest obtained from reference TRBV14 and TRBJ1-1, is as follows: EAGVTQFPSHSVIEKGQTVTLRCDPISGHDNLYWYRRVMGKEIKFLLHFVKESKQDESGMPNNRFLAERTGGTYSTLKVQPAELEDSGVYFCASSFRGLTEAFFGQGTRLTVV.

The genes are TRBV6-5 and TRBJ2-2; D not certain. The CDR3 extends over 14 amino acids. Germline CDR1 reads MNHEY; CDR2 reads SVGAGI. Trimming took off 6 bases at V and 5 bases at J, with 13 bases between the two ends. DNA of the CDR3: TGTGCCAGCAGAAAACCCTCAAAGACCGGGGAGCTGTTTTTT. Protein product: CASRKPSKTGELFF.

The rearrangement joins TRBV15 to TRBJ2-5, with D tentatively TRBD2 (7 bases). This CDR3 spans 15 amino acids. Looked up from germline, CDR1 is LNHNV and CDR2 is YYDKDF (reference sequence). V was clipped by 5 bases and J by 5 bases, with 18 bases between them. CDR3 sequence (DNA): TGTGCCACCAGCCGCTTAGGGGGGGTAGGGGAGACCCAGTACTTC. It is translated as CATSRLGGVGETQYF.

The chain joins TRBV15 to TRBJ2-3; TRBD2 matches 11 bases. The junction had 12 bases not matched to a gene; V was cut back by 5 bases and J by 2 bases. Germline V gene lookup returns CDR1 LNHNV and CDR2 YYDKDF (reference sequence). The CDR3 has 18 residues. CDR3 DNA sequence: TGTGCCACCAGCTCGCGACTAGCGGGGAGGGGTGACACAGATACGCAGTATTTT. It yields the protein CATSSRLAGRGDTDTQYF.

This clone is a singleton in its sample. The chain links TRBV6-5 to TRBJ2-7; D not certain. The V and J ends lost 3 bases and 0 bases respectively, with 9 bases between them. This CDR3 is built from 14 residues. Germline loops: CDR1 MNHEY, CDR2 SVGAGI. CDR3 bases: TGTGCCAGCAGTTATTCAGAGAGCTCCTACGAGCAGTACTTC. The encoded protein is CASSYSESSYEQYF.

The V and J genes are TRBV29-1 and TRBJ2-5; TRBD2 might be the D (5 bases). This CDR3 comprises 13 residues. The germline V gene encodes CDR1 SQVTM and CDR2 ANQGSEA. Trimming removed 6 bases from V and 1 base from J, with 12 bases in between. The CDR3 loop is CSVARTPQETQYF. CDR3 nucleotide sequence: TGCAGCGTGGCCAGGACTCCCCAAGAGACCCAGTACTTC.

This chain connects TRBV20-1 to TRBJ1-1, with TRBD1 as a possible D gene (6 bases). Germline V gene lookup returns CDR1 DFQATT and CDR2 SNEGSKA (reference sequence). The V end lost 3 bases, the J end lost 4 bases, and 6 bases lay between the germline ends. The CDR3 covers 11 residues. The DNA for the CDR3 is TGCAGTGCTAGGGACAGCACTGAAGCTTTCTTT. This codes for CSARDSTEAFF.

V usage is TRBV6-5 and J usage is TRBJ1-4, with TRBD1 matching 7 bases. Germline V CDR1 and CDR2: MNHEY, SVGAGI. V lost 5 bases, J lost 4 bases, and 4 bases stayed unmatched. The CDR3 is 14 residues long. CDR3 loop: CASSPRDSNEKLFF. The CDR3 DNA reads as TGTGCCAGCAGTCCACGGGACAGTAATGAAAAACTGTTTTTT.

The rearrangement links TRBV28 to TRBJ2-5; D may be TRBD1 (6 bases). The CDR3 length is 12 residues. Germline V gene sequence: CDR1 MDHEN, CDR2 SYDVKM. Trimming left V 4 bases short and J 11 bases short, with 14 bases between. The CDR3 spells CASSSPPGEQYF. As DNA, the CDR3 is TGTGCCAGCAGTTCCCCCCCAGGGGAGCAGTACTTC.

This clone came up once. The chain couples TRBV5-4 to TRBJ1-6, with a possible D match to TRBD1 (5 bases). The CDR3 is made up of 15 amino acids. The germline gives CDR1 SGHNT, CDR2 YYREEE (reference sequence). The ends were cut back, 0 bases at V and 9 bases at J, with 13 bases in the middle. The CDR3 here is CASSLDRGRASPLHF. In DNA, the CDR3 is TGTGCCAGCAGCTTGGATCGGGGGAGAGCTTCACCCCTCCACTTT.

The V call is TRBV28, the J call TRBJ1-5; TRBD1 aligns across 9 bases. Germline V CDR1 and CDR2: MDHEN, SYDVKM. The CDR3 extends over 17 amino acids. The junction had 10 bases not matched to a gene; V was cut back by 5 bases and J by 2 bases. For the CDR3, the DNA is TGTGCCAGCAGTGCTATAGGACAGGGGAAGGGCAATCAGCCCCAGCATTTT. It yields the protein CASSAIGQGKGNQPQHF.

V is TRBV5-4 and J is TRBJ2-7; TRBD2 matches 8 bases. The germline CDR1 and CDR2 sequences are SGHNT and YYREEE (reference sequence). This CDR3 is 15 amino acids long. V gave up 0 bases and J gave up 4 bases; unmatched junction bases: 6. The CDR3 here is CASSLEAGGYYEQYF. The CDR3 DNA reads as TGTGCCAGCAGCTTGGAGGCGGGGGGCTATTACGAGCAGTACTTC. The variable domain in full, with the rest retrieved from reference TRBV5-4 and TRBJ2-7, is ETGVTQSPTHLIKTRGQQVTLRCSSQSGHNTVSWYQQALGQGPQFIFQYYREEENGRGNFPPRFSGLQFPNYSSELNVNALELDDSALYLCASSLEAGGYYEQYFGPGTRLTVT.